This record concerns one T cell receptor beta chain sequence. What it binds is unknown. TCRdb's table, derived via immunoSEQ multiplex PCR, lists solely in-frame clones and lacks some. This table holds 100,000 to 150,000 clones, roughly 80% found once. These data come from a study of radiotherapy plus CTLA-4 blockade in lung cancer. At the level of the study: Objective responses occurred in roughly a sixth of patients; 31% had disease control. Whole-study results and caveats: After treatment with radiotherapy plus ipilimumab, TCR clones that came from the tumor expanded in blood. Strongest reported response predictors: early blood clone changes and post-radiation interferon-beta.

CTLA-4 blockade with ipilimumab, together with focal radiation, was given to patients with chemo-refractory metastatic non-small-cell lung cancer. The sequencing here drew on peripheral blood, taken from a patient treated with radiotherapy plus ipilimumab. This clonotype originated in a human donor with non-small cell lung cancer who had a partial response to radiotherapy plus ipilimumab.

CDR3 nucleotide sequence: TGTGCCAGCAGTGAGGTTCAGGGATGGGGAAACACCATATATTTT. This sequence encodes CASSEVQGWGNTIYF. The chain uses TRBV2 and TRBJ1-3, with a weak D call TRBD1 (5 bases). V shed 3 bases and J shed 4 bases, with 13 bases lying between them. This CDR3 has 15 residues. Germline assignment: CDR1 SNHLY and CDR2 FYNNEI.